The rows below give T cell receptor beta chains drawn from one sample of a study of OX40 agonist ivuxolimab in advanced cancers. This table comes from immunoSEQ multiplex PCR, and its TCRdb copy is limited to in-frame clones, with some not included. The table has roughly 20,000 clones, approximately 80% seen once. Material: CD4+ or CD8+ T cells sorted from blood, obtained in a trial of the OX40 agonist ivuxolimab. Receptors originate from an adult with an advanced solid tumor such as melanoma, head and neck, liver or kidney cancer. Each CDR3 is given with its conserved first and last residue. The D gene is left open where the match is weak. Size is stated for part of the rows, as once, few or many counts, or as a class when the clone is expanded.

length,V,J,size,D,DNA,CDR3
14,TRBV4-1,TRBJ2-5,.,.,TGCGCCAGCAGCCAAGATTTGGCAGAAGAGACCCAGTACTTC,CASSQDLAEETQYF
16,TRBV9,TRBJ2-1,few,.,TGTGCCAGCAGCGTCGGGGGGCTAGCGGAATACAATGAGCAGTTCTTC,CASSVGGLAEYNEQFF
19,TRBV21-1,TRBJ2-7,.,.,TGTGCCAGCAGCAAAGCGCTTCTGAATCGGACAGAAAGGACCTACGAGCAGTACTTC,CASSKALLNRTERTYEQYF
17,TRBV4-1,TRBJ2-5,.,TRBD1,TGCGCCAGCAGCCAACCCGGGACAGGGGGCTCTCAAGAGACCCAGTACTTC,CASSQPGTGGSQETQYF
15,TRBV14,TRBJ2-5,.,TRBD2,TGTGCCAGCAGCCAAGAAGGACAGCGGGGGGCCATCATGAACTTC,CASSQEGQRGAIMNF
14,TRBV5-4,TRBJ2-7,.,.,TGTGCCAGCAGCCTCGGGCAGGGGGGGTACGAGCAGTACTTC,CASSLGQGGYEQYF
13,TRBV27,TRBJ2-5,.,.,TGTGCCAGCAGTTTATTTTGGCGAGAGACCCAGTACTTC,CASSLFWRETQYF
16,TRBV9,TRBJ2-7,.,TRBD1,TGTGCCAGCAGCGTAGCGGAGACAGGGGAAATCTACGAGCAGTACTTC,CASSVAETGEIYEQYF
12,TRBV29-1,TRBJ2-7,.,.,TGCAGCGTTGAAGCTGACAAGGACGAGCAGTACTTC,CSVEADKDEQYF
14,TRBV5-6,TRBJ2-3,.,.,TGTGCCAGCAGCTTGGCGGGGGCCGAAGATACGCAGTATTTT,CASSLAGAEDTQYF
15,TRBV7-3,TRBJ2-2,.,TRBD1,TGTGCCAGCAGTCGTGTAGGGGGCCGGGCCGGGGAGCTGTTTTTT,CASSRVGGRAGELFF
16,TRBV28,TRBJ2-7,.,.,TGTGCCAGCAGTTTATTTGGACACCCAGGGGACTACGAGCAGTACTTC,CASSLFGHPGDYEQYF
18,TRBV15,TRBJ1-2,.,.,TGTGCCACCAGCAGAGATGGGAATGTCCATCCAGGCTCCTATGGCTACACCTTC,CATSRDGNVHPGSYGYTF
13,TRBV5-5,TRBJ1-2,.,.,TGTGCCAGCAGCATCGCTAAGGGAGGAGGCTACACCTTC,CASSIAKGGGYTF
14,TRBV5-6,TRBJ1-4,once,.,TGTGCCAGCAGCTTCCAGCCAACTAATGAAAAACTGTTTTTT,CASSFQPTNEKLFF
15,TRBV28,TRBJ2-3,.,.,TGTGCCAGCAGTCCGACTACTAGTCCCACAGATACGCAGTATTTT,CASSPTTSPTDTQYF
14,TRBV4-1,TRBJ1-1,.,TRBD1,TGCGCCAGCAGTCGACAGGGAGAGAACACTGAAGCTTTCTTT,CASSRQGENTEAFF
14,TRBV7-9,TRBJ1-6,.,TRBD1,TGTGCCAGCAGCAGACAGGGGAAGAATTCACCCCTCCACTTT,CASSRQGKNSPLHF
15,TRBV6-1,TRBJ1-6,once,.,TGTGCCAGCAGTGAAGACGGTTTACATAATTCACCCCTCCACTTT,CASSEDGLHNSPLHF
19,TRBV2,TRBJ2-3,.,TRBD2,TGTGCCAGCACTAATACTAGCGGGAGGGCCATCCGCCTCACAGATACGCAGTATTTT,CASTNTSGRAIRLTDTQYF
16,TRBV4-3,TRBJ2-6,medium-sized,.,TGCGCCAGCAGCCAAGTTGAAGGCTCTGGGGCCAACGTCCTGACTTTC,CASSQVEGSGANVLTF
16,TRBV7-2,TRBJ1-2,.,TRBD1,TGTGCCAGCAGCCGGGACAGTGGGCCCCCAACGGGAGGCTACACCTTC,CASSRDSGPPTGGYTF
15,TRBV19,TRBJ1-1,.,.,TGTGCCAGTAGCAGCACCCCACAGGGGAACACTGAAGCTTTCTTT,CASSSTPQGNTEAFF
14,TRBV6-1,TRBJ2-1,.,.,TGTGCCAGCAGTGATTTCGGGGGATTCAATGAGCAGTTCTTC,CASSDFGGFNEQFF
17,TRBV4-3,TRBJ2-2,.,.,TGCGCCAGCAGCCAAGATAGGGAACGAACCACAACCGGGGAGCTGTTTTTT,CASSQDRERTTTGELFF
13,TRBV29-1,TRBJ2-1,.,TRBD1,TGCAGCGGCCGGGACAGCACCTACAATGAGCAGTTCTTC,CSGRDSTYNEQFF
11,TRBV29-1,TRBJ2-7,.,.,TGCAGCGTCCGGGACACCTACGAGCAGTACTTC,CSVRDTYEQYF
15,TRBV9,TRBJ2-1,.,TRBD2,TGTGCCAGCAGCGTAGTTGCGGGAGCCTCCAATGAGCAGTTCTTC,CASSVVAGASNEQFF
14,TRBV7-8,TRBJ2-1,few,TRBD1,TGTGCCAGCAGCCAAAGGGACAGCTATAATGAGCAGTTCTTC,CASSQRDSYNEQFF
15,TRBV7-2,TRBJ1-3,.,.,TGTGCCAGCAGCGCACAGGGCCACTCTGGAAACACCATATATTTT,CASSAQGHSGNTIYF
15,TRBV19,TRBJ1-5,.,.,TGTGCCAGTAGCCTCGGTGGGTATAGCAATCAGCCCCAGCATTTT,CASSLGGYSNQPQHF
13,TRBV29-1,TRBJ2-3,.,TRBD1,TGCAGCGTTGACACAGGGGTCACAGATACGCAGTATTTT,CSVDTGVTDTQYF
16,TRBV5-5,TRBJ1-4,few,.,TGTGCCAGCAGCTTCATCGCTGGCGAAGGGGATGAAAAACTGTTTTTT,CASSFIAGEGDEKLFF
15,TRBV15,TRBJ1-2,few,.,TGTGCCACCAGCAGAGTGCAGACCTCTAACTATGGCTACACCTTC,CATSRVQTSNYGYTF
11,TRBV25-1,TRBJ1-1,.,.,TGTGCCAGCACCGTCGGGACCGAAGCTTTCTTT,CASTVGTEAFF
18,TRBV5-4,TRBJ2-2,.,.,TGTGCCAGCAGCCGGAGGGACACCCCGGGAGTACAGACCGGGGAGCTGTTTTTT,CASSRRDTPGVQTGELFF
14,TRBV27,TRBJ2-7,.,TRBD1,TGTGCCAGCAGCCTCGGGACAGGGGGCCACGAGCAGTACTTC,CASSLGTGGHEQYF
18,TRBV5-1,TRBJ1-1,few,TRBD1,TGCGCCAGCAGCTTGACCGGGGACAGGGGTCGGAGCGGGACTGAAGCTTTCTTT,CASSLTGDRGRSGTEAFF
15,TRBV9,TRBJ2-1,.,TRBD2,TGTGCCAGCAGCGTAGCAGCGGGAGGGCCGAATGAGCAGTTCTTC,CASSVAAGGPNEQFF
16,TRBV27,TRBJ2-7,.,TRBD1,TGTGCCACCGCGACGGACAGGGGGTCGGTCATCTACGAGCAGTACTTC,CATATDRGSVIYEQYF
14,TRBV5-1,TRBJ2-5,few,.,TGCGCCAGCAGCTTGGAAGGGACAATTGAGACCCAGTACTTC,CASSLEGTIETQYF
15,TRBV27,TRBJ2-7,few,TRBD1,TGTGCCAGCAGTTCCCCGGGACAGGCGAACTACGAGCAGTACTTC,CASSSPGQANYEQYF
13,TRBV2,TRBJ1-1,few,.,TGTGCCAGCAGTCCGGGTAGGAACACTGAAGCTTTCTTT,CASSPGRNTEAFF
13,TRBV9,TRBJ2-2,.,.,TGTGCCAGCAGCGTAGGGGGGTCCGGGGAGCTGTTTTTT,CASSVGGSGELFF
14,TRBV9,TRBJ2-5,.,.,TGTGCCAGCAGCGTAGGGCGGGTAGGGGAGACCCAGTACTTC,CASSVGRVGETQYF
13,TRBV2,TRBJ2-2,few,TRBD1,TGTGCCAGCAGTGCACAGGGGGTTGGGGAGCTGTTTTTT,CASSAQGVGELFF
15,TRBV6-1,TRBJ2-7,.,TRBD1,TGTGCCAGCAGTGAGGTACAGGGGGCCTCCTACGAGCAGTACTTC,CASSEVQGASYEQYF
14,TRBV6-5,TRBJ2-7,.,TRBD1,TGTGCCAGCAGGCCGGGACAGGGGTCCTACGAGCAGTACTTC,CASRPGQGSYEQYF
17,TRBV29-1,TRBJ2-7,once,.,TGCAGCGTCGCTTTCTTTAAAGGGGAGAGGTCCTCCTACGAGCAGTACTTC,CSVAFFKGERSSYEQYF
17,TRBV11-1,TRBJ2-7,.,TRBD1,TGTGCCAGCAGCTTAGCGCGAGGGACAGGGAGTTACTCCGAGCAGTACTTC,CASSLARGTGSYSEQYF
13,TRBV28,TRBJ2-7,.,.,TGTGCCAGCAGCCGACAAATGACCTACGAGCAGTACTTC,CASSRQMTYEQYF
13,TRBV5-5,TRBJ2-7,.,.,TGTGCCAGCAGCTTGGAAGGGTATTACGAGCAGTACTTC,CASSLEGYYEQYF
16,TRBV7-9,TRBJ2-1,.,TRBD2,TGTGCCAGCAGCTCGGGACTAGCGGGAGGGGTCAATGAGCAGTTCTTC,CASSSGLAGGVNEQFF